These 20 T cell receptor beta chains share one sample of origin, sequenced in a study of blood T cell repertoires in COVID-19. Libraries were prepared by immunoSEQ multiplex PCR; TCRdb keeps only in-frame clonotypes and omits some of them. Here the sample spans 26,000 or so clones, approximately 66% being singletons. The sequenced sample consisted of peripheral blood. Receptors originate from a man aged 60-69 years with active or convalescent COVID-19.

This chain connects TRBV5-1 to TRBJ1-1; D gene unclear. The CDR3 extends over 15 amino acids. Per the germline V gene, CDR1 is SGHRS and CDR2 is YFSETQ. The V and J ends lost 2 bases and 2 bases respectively, with 13 bases between them. The CDR3 protein is CASSFNMEANTEAFF. The DNA of the CDR3 is TGCGCCAGCAGCTTCAACATGGAGGCCAACACTGAAGCTTTCTTT.

The chain has TRBV5-1 and TRBJ1-2, with D possibly being TRBD1 (5 bases). Germline CDR1 and CDR2: SGHRS and YFSETQ. This CDR3 region has 13 residues. The V end was cut by 4 bases, the J end by 8 bases, with 15 bases between. CDR3 sequence reads: CASSRLGGEGYTF. The CDR3 DNA reads as TGCGCCAGCAGCCGCCTGGGGGGGGAAGGCTACACCTTC. Drawing the rest from reference TRBV5-1 and TRBJ1-2, the complete variable domain is KAGVTQTPRYLIKTRGQQVTLSCSPISGHRSVSWYQQTPGQGLQFLFEYFSETQRNKGNFPGRFSGRQFSNSRSEMNVSTLELGDSALYLCASSRLGGEGYTFGSGTRLTVV.

This clone turned up a few times. V gene TRBV5-1 combines with J gene TRBJ2-3, with TRBD2 identical over 7 bases. Trimming took 1 base from V and 3 from J; bases not matched to a gene: 14. The V gene's germline CDR1 is SGHRS and CDR2 YFSETQ. This CDR3 comprises 18 residues. The CDR3, as DNA: TGCGCCAGCAGCTTGACCGGCGGGAGCGCTAAGAGGACAGATACGCAGTATTTT. The encoded protein is CASSLTGGSAKRTDTQYF.

The rearrangement uses TRBV5-1 and TRBJ2-1, with a tentative D call TRBD1 (7 bases). Trimming removed 1 base at V and 7 bases at J, with 15 bases between. CDR3 length equals 15 residues. Germline V gene sequence: CDR1 SGHRS, CDR2 YFSETQ. The CDR3 nucleotides read TGCGCCAGCAGCTTGACAGGGGAGGTCGGAAATGAGCAGTTCTTC. Protein: CASSLTGEVGNEQFF.

This chain joins TRBV4-1 and TRBJ2-7; the D gene is possibly TRBD1 (6 bases). Trimming stripped 0 bases from V and 1 base from J, with 13 bases between. The CDR3 has 16 amino acids. Germline V gene data show CDR1 as MGHRA and CDR2 as YSYEKL. CDR3 protein: CASSQEGGARSYEQYF. CDR3 coding DNA: TGCGCCAGCAGCCAAGAAGGGGGAGCCAGGTCCTACGAGCAGTACTTC.

The chain uses TRBV10-3 and TRBJ2-7; 10 bases map to TRBD2. The V gene end was trimmed by 9 bases and the J gene end by 2 bases; junction bases not matched to a gene: 4. CDR1 and CDR2 from the germline V gene are ENHRY and SYGVKD. The CDR3 length is 13 residues. DNA for the CDR3: TGTGCCATTAATAGCGGGGGGCCCTACGAGCAGTACTTC. Translating gives CAINSGGPYEQYF.

The CDR3 here is CAISESRWEALRYGYTF. The CDR3 coding sequence is TGTGCCATCAGTGAGTCGAGGTGGGAGGCTCTGCGCTATGGCTACACCTTC. The chain links TRBV10-3 to TRBJ1-2; D is unclear. V gave up 0 bases and J gave up 4 bases, with 18 bases separating them. Germline V lookup: CDR1 ENHRY, CDR2 SYGVKD. This CDR3 contains 17 residues.

This chain joins TRBV20-1 and TRBJ2-3, with 12 bases matching TRBD2. CDR1 is DFQATT, CDR2 SNEGSKA, per germline (reference sequence). The junction had 7 bases not matched to a gene; V was cut back by 3 bases and J by 9 bases. The length of the CDR3 is 14 residues. The CDR3 region is CSASSSGGAGTQYF. CDR3 coding DNA: TGCAGTGCTAGTTCTAGCGGGGGGGCCGGGACGCAGTATTTT.

The gene calls are TRBV27 and TRBJ2-1; TRBD1 matches at 7 bases. CDR1 is MNHEY, CDR2 SMNVEV, per germline (reference sequence). The CDR3 is made up of 15 amino acids. With 6 bases clipped from V and 4 bases from J, the junction kept 9 bases outside the gene matches. CDR3 in amino acids: CASRGITGVYNEQFF. The CDR3 DNA follows: TGTGCCAGCAGGGGGATTACAGGGGTGTACAATGAGCAGTTCTTC.

CDR3 in DNA: TGTGCCAGCCTTTTACGGGGTTACAATGAGCAGTTCTTC. It yields the protein CASLLRGYNEQFF. V is TRBV12-3 or TRBV12-4 and J is TRBJ2-1; weak D call: TRBD2 (5 bases). The CDR3 contains 13 residues. V dropped 8 bases and J dropped 4 bases, with 12 bases sitting between them.

This chain links TRBV3-1 (or the pseudogene TRBV3-2) with TRBJ2-1; TRBD2 agrees at 8 bases. This CDR3 spans 15 amino acids. V gave up 3 bases and J gave up 2 bases; unmatched junction bases: 3. Germline V lookup: CDR1 LGHDT, CDR2 YNNKEL (reference sequence). In DNA form, the CDR3 reads TGTGCCAGCAGCCATTCGACTAGCGCCTACAATGAGCAGTTCTTC. Protein sequence: CASSHSTSAYNEQFF.

V gene TRBV3-1 (or the pseudogene TRBV3-2) combines with J gene TRBJ1-5; D is uncertain. The CDR3 is 14 amino acids. Germline V gene data show CDR1 as LGHDT and CDR2 as YNNKEL (reference sequence). V was cut by 3 bases and J by 3 bases, with 9 bases left in between. The CDR3 DNA sequence: TGTGCCAGCAGCCATGGCAGTCTCAATCAGCCCCAGCATTTT. Its protein product is CASSHGSLNQPQHF.

The chain uses TRBV18 and TRBJ1-4; D gene unclear. Trimming cost V 4 bases and J 6 bases, with 15 bases left between them. The CDR3 extends over 15 amino acids. CDR1 is KGHSH, CDR2 LQKENI, per germline. CDR3 DNA sequence: TGTGCCAGCTCACTCGTCGGTACGGCGGATGAAAAACTGTTTTTT. Its protein product is CASSLVGTADEKLFF.

The chain employs TRBV11-2 and TRBJ2-2; possible D gene TRBD1, 6 bases. V lost 5 bases and J 0 bases, leaving 19 bases between the germline ends. This CDR3 has 18 amino acids. Germline V gives CDR1 SGHAT, CDR2 FQNNGV. Written as DNA, the CDR3 is TGTGCCAGCAGCCAAGGGGGTCGGCGACGGACGAACACCGGGGAGCTGTTTTTT. This codes for CASSQGGRRRTNTGELFF. Using reference TRBV11-2 and TRBJ2-2 for the parts outside the CDR3, the full variable domain is EAGVAQSPRYKIIEKRQSVAFWCNPISGHATLYWYQQILGQGPKLLIQFQNNGVVDDSQLPKDRFSAERLKGVDSTLKIQPAKLEDSAVYLCASSQGGRRRTNTGELFFGEGSRLTVL.

The J gene is TRBJ1-1, the V gene TRBV7-8; a possible D gene is TRBD1 (6 bases). V was pared by 5 bases and J by 7 bases, with 26 bases between. This CDR3 region has 17 residues. The V gene's germline CDR1 is SGHVS and CDR2 FQNEAQ. CDR3 nucleotides: TGTGCCAGCAGCGGACGCTTCGAACAGGGTGCGAAACGTGAAGCTTTCTTT. Translated: CASSGRFEQGAKREAFF.

This clone turned up a few times. The chain uses TRBV7-9 and TRBJ1-1; 7 nucleotides align to TRBD1. Germline-derived CDR1 and CDR2 are SEHNR and FQNEAQ (reference sequence). This CDR3 comprises 16 residues. Trimming cost V 5 bases and J 3 bases; bases outside gene matches: 12. The CDR3, as DNA: TGTGCCAGCAGCCCGAAACAGGGGCCTTGGGACACTGAAGCTTTCTTT. It yields the protein CASSPKQGPWDTEAFF.

This chain links TRBV19 with TRBJ1-2; TRBD1 is a possible D gene (6 bases). The CDR3 extends over 16 amino acids. The V end was cut by 6 bases, the J end by 1 base, with 18 bases between. Germline V gene sequence: CDR1 LNHDA, CDR2 SQIVND (reference sequence). The chain's CDR3 is CASSLARDTDNYGYTF. The DNA of the CDR3 is TGTGCCAGTAGCCTAGCCCGGGACACCGATAACTATGGCTACACCTTC.

This rearrangement joins TRBV7-9 to TRBJ1-6; 7 bases agree with TRBD1. Germline assignment: CDR1 SEHNR and CDR2 FQNEAQ (reference sequence). V shed 5 bases, J shed 2 bases, and the junction held 12 bases outside the gene matches. The CDR3 length is 18 residues. In nucleotides, the CDR3 is TGTGCCAGCAGCGGCCATAGGGGGCGCGACGCCTATAATTCACCCCTCCACTTT. Translation gives CASSGHRGRDAYNSPLHF.

The rearrangement links TRBV19 to TRBJ2-7, with 7 bases that match TRBD1. V was pared by 3 bases and J by 3 bases, with 8 bases of the junction left unmatched. Per germline, CDR1 LNHDA and CDR2 SQIVND (reference sequence). The CDR3 is made up of 15 amino acids. The CDR3 region is CASSMGRTGNYEQYF. In DNA, the CDR3 is TGTGCCAGTAGTATGGGGCGGACAGGCAACTACGAGCAGTACTTC.

This clone was observed a single time. CDR3 sequence (DNA): TGCAGCGTGGTTAGCTCTGGGGCCAACGTCCTGACTTTC. Its translation is CSVVSSGANVLTF. V and J are TRBV29-1 and TRBJ2-6; D gene ambiguous. The CDR3 length is 13 residues. Trimming pared 6 bases from V and 0 bases from J, leaving 6 bases between. Germline CDR1 SQVTM, CDR2 ANQGSEA.